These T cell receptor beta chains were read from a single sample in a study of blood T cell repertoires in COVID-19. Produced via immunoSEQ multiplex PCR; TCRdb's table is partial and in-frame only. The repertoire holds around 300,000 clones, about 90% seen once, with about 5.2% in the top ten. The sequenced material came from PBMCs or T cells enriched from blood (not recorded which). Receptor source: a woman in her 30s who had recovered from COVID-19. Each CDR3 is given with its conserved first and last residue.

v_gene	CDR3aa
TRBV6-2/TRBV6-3	CASSAGVNTEAFF
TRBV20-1	CSARENTEAFF
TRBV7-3	CASSLLGQGLSETQYF
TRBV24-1	CATSAGQGDNQPQHF
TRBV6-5	CASTQSRGAAHEQFF
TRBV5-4	CASSLLAGASYNEQFF
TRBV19	CASATLPGQGRYSNQPQHF
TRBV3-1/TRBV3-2	CASSQGTGPSYEQYF
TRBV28	CASSSGTGNGYTF
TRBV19	CAGHLKYKSGGCYGYTF
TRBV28	CASSLNSGVTFNSPLHF
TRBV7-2	CASSLRGLAGGLGELFF
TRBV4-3	CASSQFFPGRNYGYTF
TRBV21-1	CASTYLIRGDTQYF
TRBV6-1	CASSEMRAGPSYNEQFF
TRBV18	CASSPDRSNEKLFF
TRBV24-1	CATSDWTGPSTGELFF
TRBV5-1	CASTPGQLTDTQYF
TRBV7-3	CASSPRATNTGELFF
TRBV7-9	CASSNDWSGGPFSYEQYF
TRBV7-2	CASSIRGSSEKLFF
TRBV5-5	CASSLELAGVYEQYF
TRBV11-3	CASSLTPSYEQYF
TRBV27	CASRLIGRGNQPQHF
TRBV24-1	CATSDWRVPDTQYF
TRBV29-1	CSVAKGGNQPQHF
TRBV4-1	CASSQGGGPETQYF